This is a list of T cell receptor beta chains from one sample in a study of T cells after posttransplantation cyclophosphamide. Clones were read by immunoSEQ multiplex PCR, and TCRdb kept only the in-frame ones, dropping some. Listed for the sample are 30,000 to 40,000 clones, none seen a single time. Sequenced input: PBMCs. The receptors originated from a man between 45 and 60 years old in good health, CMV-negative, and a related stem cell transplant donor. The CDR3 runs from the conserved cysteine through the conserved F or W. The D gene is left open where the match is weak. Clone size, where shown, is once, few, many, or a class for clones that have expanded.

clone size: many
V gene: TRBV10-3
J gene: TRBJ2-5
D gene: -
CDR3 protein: CAISGRGGSQETQYF
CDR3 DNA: TGTGCCATCAGTGGGAGGGGGGGCAGCCAAGAGACCCAGTACTTC

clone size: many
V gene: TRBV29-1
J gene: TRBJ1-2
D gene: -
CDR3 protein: CSAGPNRESDGYTF
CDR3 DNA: TGCAGCGCTGGCCCCAACAGGGAAAGCGATGGCTACACCTTC

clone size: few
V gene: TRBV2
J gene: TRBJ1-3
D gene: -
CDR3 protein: CASSEEGRRGSTIYF
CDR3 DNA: TGTGCCAGCAGTGAAGAAGGACGCCGGGGAAGCACCATATATTTT

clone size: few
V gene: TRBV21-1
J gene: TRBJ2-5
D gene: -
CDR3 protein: CASSPGGEETQYF
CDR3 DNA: TGTGCCAGCAGCCCGGGGGGCGAAGAGACCCAGTACTTC

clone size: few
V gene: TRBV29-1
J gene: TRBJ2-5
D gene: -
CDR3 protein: CSVLTGTLSREQYF
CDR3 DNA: TGCAGCGTGTTGACCGGGACTCTTTCGAGAGAGCAGTACTTC

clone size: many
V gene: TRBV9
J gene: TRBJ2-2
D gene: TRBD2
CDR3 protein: CASSPGLEGTGELFF
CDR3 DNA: TGTGCCAGCAGCCCCGGACTAGAGGGTACCGGGGAGCTGTTTTTT

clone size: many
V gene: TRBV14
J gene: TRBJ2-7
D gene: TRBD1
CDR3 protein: CASSQTGGQGPHEQYF
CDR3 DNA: TGTGCCAGCAGCCAGACGGGGGGACAGGGCCCCCACGAGCAGTACTTC

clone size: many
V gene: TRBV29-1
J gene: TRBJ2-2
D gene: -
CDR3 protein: CSVEDRTENTGELFF
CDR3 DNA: TGCAGCGTTGAAGACAGGACAGAGAACACCGGGGAGCTGTTTTTT

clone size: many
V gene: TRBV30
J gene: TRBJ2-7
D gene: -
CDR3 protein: CAWTRGSYEQYF
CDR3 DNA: TGTGCCTGGACCCGCGGGTCCTACGAGCAGTACTTC

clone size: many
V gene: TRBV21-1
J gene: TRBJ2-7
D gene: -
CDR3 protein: CASSPHRWGTGAYEQYF
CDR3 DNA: -

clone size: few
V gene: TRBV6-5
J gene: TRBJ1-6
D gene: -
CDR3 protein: CASSYFHDSTSPLHF
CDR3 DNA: TGTGCCAGCAGTTACTTTCACGACAGCACTTCACCCCTCCACTTT

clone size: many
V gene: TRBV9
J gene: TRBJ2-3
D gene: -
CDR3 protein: CASSPTDSVTDTQYF
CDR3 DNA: TGTGCCAGCAGCCCGACGGACTCGGTCACAGATACGCAGTATTTT

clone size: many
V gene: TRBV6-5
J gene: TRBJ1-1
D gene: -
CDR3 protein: CASSYGGQLNTEAFF
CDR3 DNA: TGTGCCAGCAGTTATGGGGGACAACTGAACACTGAAGCTTTCTTT

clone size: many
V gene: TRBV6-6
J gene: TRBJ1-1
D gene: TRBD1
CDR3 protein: CASSLEGANTEAFF
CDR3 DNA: TGTGCCAGCAGCCTTGAGGGGGCGAACACTGAAGCTTTCTTT

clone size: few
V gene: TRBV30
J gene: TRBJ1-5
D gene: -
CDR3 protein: CAWSVKGGRDQPQHF
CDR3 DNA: TGTGCCTGGAGTGTCAAGGGAGGTCGTGATCAGCCCCAGCATTTT

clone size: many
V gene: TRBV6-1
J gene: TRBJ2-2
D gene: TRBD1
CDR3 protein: CASRHQGDTGELFF
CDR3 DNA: TGTGCCAGCCGTCATCAGGGGGACACCGGGGAGCTGTTTTTT

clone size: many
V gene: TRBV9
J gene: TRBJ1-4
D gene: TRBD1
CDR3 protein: CASSPDQGARELFF
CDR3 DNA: TGTGCCAGCAGCCCTGACCAGGGGGCAAGAGAACTGTTTTTT

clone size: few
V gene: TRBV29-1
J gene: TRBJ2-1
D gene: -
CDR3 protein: CSVDRNHNEQFF
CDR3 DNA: TGCAGCGTGGACAGAAACCACAATGAGCAGTTCTTC

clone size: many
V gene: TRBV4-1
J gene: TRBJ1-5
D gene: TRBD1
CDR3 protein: CASSEDRDRGNQPQHF
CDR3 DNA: TGCGCCAGCAGCGAGGACCGGGACAGGGGTAATCAGCCCCAGCATTTT

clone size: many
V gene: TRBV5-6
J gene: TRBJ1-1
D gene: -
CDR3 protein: CASSLSPGRAFF
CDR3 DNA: TGTGCCAGCAGCTTGTCGCCAGGAAGAGCTTTCTTT

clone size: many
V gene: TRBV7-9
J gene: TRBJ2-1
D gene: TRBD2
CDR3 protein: CASSLTSTSYNEQFF
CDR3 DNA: TGTGCCAGCAGCTTGACTAGCACGTCCTACAATGAGCAGTTCTTC

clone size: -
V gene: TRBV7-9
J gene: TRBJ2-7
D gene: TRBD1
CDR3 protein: CASSSQDRGGPYEQYF
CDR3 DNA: TGTGCCAGCAGCTCACAAGACAGGGGAGGCCCCTACGAGCAGTACTTC

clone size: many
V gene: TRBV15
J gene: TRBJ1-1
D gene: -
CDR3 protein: CATSREVQMNTEAFF
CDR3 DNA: TGTGCCACCAGCAGAGAGGTACAGATGAACACTGAAGCTTTCTTT

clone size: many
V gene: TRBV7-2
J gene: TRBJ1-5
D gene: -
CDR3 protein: CASSLTGNQPQHF
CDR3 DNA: TGTGCCAGCAGCTTGACAGGAAATCAGCCCCAGCATTTT

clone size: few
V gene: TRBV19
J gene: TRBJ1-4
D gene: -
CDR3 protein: CASSPRLSNEKLFF
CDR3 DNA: TGTGCCAGTAGTCCCCGACTTAGTAATGAAAAACTGTTTTTT

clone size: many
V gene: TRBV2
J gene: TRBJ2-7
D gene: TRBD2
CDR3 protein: CASSPTGTSGRPPDF
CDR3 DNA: TGTGCCAGCAGTCCTACGGGGACTAGCGGGAGGCCCCCAGACTTC

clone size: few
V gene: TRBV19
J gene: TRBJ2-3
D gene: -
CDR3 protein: CASRRQSSTDTQYF
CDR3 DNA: TGTGCCAGTAGAAGACAGTCTAGCACAGATACGCAGTATTTT

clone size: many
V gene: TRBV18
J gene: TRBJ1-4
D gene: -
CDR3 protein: CASSPGHQYEKLFF
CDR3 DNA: TGTGCCAGCTCACCAGGACACCAATACGAAAAACTGTTTTTT

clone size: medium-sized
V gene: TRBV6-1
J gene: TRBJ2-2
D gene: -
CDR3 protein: CASSDQAGNTGELFF
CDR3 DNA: TGTGCCAGCAGTGACCAAGCAGGGAACACCGGGGAGCTGTTTTTT

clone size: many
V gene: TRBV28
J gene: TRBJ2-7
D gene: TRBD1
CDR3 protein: CASSPWGTGTHEQYF
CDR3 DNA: TGTGCCAGCAGCCCCTGGGGGACAGGGACCCACGAGCAGTACTTC

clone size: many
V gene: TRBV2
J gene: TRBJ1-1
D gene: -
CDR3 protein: CASSAGTEAFF
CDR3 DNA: TGTGCCAGCAGTGCGGGCACTGAAGCTTTCTTT

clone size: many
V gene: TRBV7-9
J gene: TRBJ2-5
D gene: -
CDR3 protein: CASSGGNIGQETQYF
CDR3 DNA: TGTGCCAGCAGCGGCGGGAACATCGGGCAAGAGACCCAGTACTTC

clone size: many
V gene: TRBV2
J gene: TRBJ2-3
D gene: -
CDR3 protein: CASREPSPQYF
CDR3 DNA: TGTGCCAGCAGGGAGCCCTCCCCGCAGTATTTT

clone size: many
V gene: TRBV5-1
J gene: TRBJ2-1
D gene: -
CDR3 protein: CASRPRGESYNEQFF
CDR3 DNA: TGCGCCAGCCGCCCCCGCGGCGAATCCTACAATGAGCAGTTCTTC

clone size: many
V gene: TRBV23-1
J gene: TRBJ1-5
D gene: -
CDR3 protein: CASSQSRVWGGNQPQHF
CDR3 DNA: TGCGCCAGCAGTCAATCCAGGGTGTGGGGGGGCAATCAGCCCCAGCATTTT

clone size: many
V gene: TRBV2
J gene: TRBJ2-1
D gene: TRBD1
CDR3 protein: CASSEDRASYNEQFF
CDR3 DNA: TGTGCCAGCAGTGAGGACAGGGCCTCTTACAATGAGCAGTTCTTC

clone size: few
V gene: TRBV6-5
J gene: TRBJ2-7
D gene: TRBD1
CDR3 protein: CASSYSRTGGAYEQYF
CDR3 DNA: TGTGCCAGCAGTTACAGTCGGACAGGGGGCGCCTACGAGCAGTACTTC

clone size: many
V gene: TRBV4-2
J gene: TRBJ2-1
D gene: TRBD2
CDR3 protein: CASSQDTSGGGKQFF
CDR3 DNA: TGTGCCAGCAGCCAAGACACTAGCGGGGGGGGGAAGCAGTTCTTC

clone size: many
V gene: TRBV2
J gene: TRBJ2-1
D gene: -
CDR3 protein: CASSEEGRGRVEQFF
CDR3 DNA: TGTGCCAGCAGTGAAGAGGGCCGTGGGCGGGTCGAGCAGTTCTTC

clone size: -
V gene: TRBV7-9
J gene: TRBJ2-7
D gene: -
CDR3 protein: CASSPKTKPNLPYEQYF
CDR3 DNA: TGTGCCAGCAGCCCTAAGACTAAACCGAACCTACCCTACGAGCAGTACTTC

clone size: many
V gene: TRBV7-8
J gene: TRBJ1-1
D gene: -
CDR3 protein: CASSSGVTEAFF
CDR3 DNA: TGTGCCAGCAGCTCGGGGGTTACTGAAGCTTTCTTT

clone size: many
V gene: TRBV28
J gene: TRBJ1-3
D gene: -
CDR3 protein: CASCPSGSGNTIYF
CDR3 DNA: TGTGCCAGCTGTCCTTCGGGGTCAGGAAACACCATATATTTT

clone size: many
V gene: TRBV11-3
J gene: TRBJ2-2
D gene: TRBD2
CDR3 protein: CASSRTSGVTGELFF
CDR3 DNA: TGTGCCAGCAGCCGGACTAGCGGAGTTACCGGGGAGCTGTTTTTT

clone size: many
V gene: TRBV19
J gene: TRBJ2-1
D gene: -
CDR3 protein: CASSMGAIDVYNEQFF
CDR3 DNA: TGTGCCAGTAGTATGGGGGCAATCGACGTCTACAATGAGCAGTTCTTC

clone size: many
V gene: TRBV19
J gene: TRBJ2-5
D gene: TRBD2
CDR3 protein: CASSIGRTSGTETQYF
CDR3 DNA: TGTGCCAGTAGTATAGGAAGGACTAGCGGGACAGAGACCCAGTACTTC

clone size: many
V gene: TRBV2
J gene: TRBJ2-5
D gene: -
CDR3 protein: CASHTEDGRRETQYF
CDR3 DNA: TGTGCCAGCCATACCGAGGACGGGAGAAGGGAGACCCAGTACTTC

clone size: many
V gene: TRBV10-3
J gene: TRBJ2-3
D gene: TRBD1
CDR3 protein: CAIGTGGTDTQYF
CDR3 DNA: TGTGCCATCGGAACAGGGGGGACAGATACGCAGTATTTT

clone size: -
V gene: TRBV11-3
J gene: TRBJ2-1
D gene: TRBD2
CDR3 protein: CASSLGLASYNEQFF
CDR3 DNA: TGTGCCAGCAGCTTAGGACTAGCTTCCTACAATGAGCAGTTCTTC

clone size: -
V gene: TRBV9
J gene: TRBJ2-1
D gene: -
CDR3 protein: CASSVDLAGLSYNEQFF
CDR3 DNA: TGTGCCAGCAGCGTAGATTTGGCGGGACTTTCCTACAATGAGCAGTTCTTC

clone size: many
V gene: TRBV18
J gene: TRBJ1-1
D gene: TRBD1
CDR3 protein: CASSPPGSGGVRYTEAFF
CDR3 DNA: TGTGCCAGCTCACCACCGGGGTCAGGGGGCGTGAGGTACACTGAAGCTTTCTTT